This TCR beta chain originates from a study of PD-1 blockade in classical Hodgkin lymphoma. Study-wide points: Before treatment, TCR diversity in newly diagnosed patients was reportedly lower than in healthy donors. Exclusion applied to patients who initiated nivolumab less than 1 year following ASCT.

Time point given: cycle 4 day 1 (C4D1), after around six weeks of nivolumab. Brentuximab vedotin exposure varied, and every patient relapsed after autologous stem cell transplantation. This CDR3 spans 14 amino acids. V was cut by 4 bases and J by 3 bases, with 10 bases left in between. Germline V CDR1 and CDR2: SGHRS, YFSETQ. For this clone: The antigen is not known.

The protocol was immunoSEQ multiplex PCR, while the TCRdb copy is restricted to in-frame clones and leaves out a portion. Of approximately 44,000 clones listed, roughly 70% are singletons. J is TRBJ2-2 and V is TRBV5-1, with D perhaps matching TRBD2 (6 bases). The sequence derives from a human donor with classical Hodgkin lymphoma. The sample consisted of peripheral blood mononuclear cells (PBMCs), taken before the fourth cycle of nivolumab. The chain's CDR3 is CASSPGGHTGELFF. The CDR3 DNA follows: TGCGCCAGCAGCCCCGGAGGGCACACCGGGGAGCTGTTTTTT.